The 4 T cell receptor beta chains in this list originate from one sample, sequenced in a study of cytomegalovirus exposure and HLA in healthy donors. PCR involved 60 Vbeta and 13 Jbeta primers. Clones were sequenced by immunoSEQ multiplex PCR, and TCRdb holds only the in-frame ones, with some missing. Here the sample table reports around 53,000 clones. The sequenced material came from PBMCs. These receptors were taken from a woman in her 30s in good health and CMV-seropositive.

The rearrangement links TRBV11-3 to TRBJ1-1, with D maybe TRBD1 (6 bases). V lost 1 base and J 7 bases, leaving 10 bases between the germline ends. CDR1 is SGHNT, CDR2 YENEEA, per germline. This CDR3 is 13 amino acids long. CDR3 protein: CASSLALTGEAFF. DNA of the CDR3: TGTGCCAGCAGCTTAGCGCTGACAGGTGAAGCTTTCTTT.

V is TRBV6-5 and J is TRBJ2-1, with 7 bases aligning to TRBD2. The CDR3 has 14 amino acids. After removal of 4 bases from V and 5 bases from J, the junction contained 5 bases not matched to a gene. In germline, CDR1 is MNHEY, CDR2 SVGAGI. This chain's CDR3 is CASSSGGYHNEQFF. In DNA, the CDR3 is TGTGCCAGCAGTTCGGGGGGTTACCACAATGAGCAGTTCTTC.

The chain employs TRBV9 and TRBJ1-2; possible D gene TRBD1, 6 bases. The ends were cut back, 3 bases at V and 4 bases at J, with 19 bases in the middle. The CDR3 totals 16 residues. Germline assignment: CDR1 SGDLS and CDR2 YYNGEE. The CDR3 coding sequence is TGTGCCAGCAGCGATAATCCCGGACAGTACTCCTATGGCTACACCTTC. As protein: CASSDNPGQYSYGYTF.

The chain combines TRBV20-1 with TRBJ2-1; D unresolved. The V end lost 2 bases, the J end lost 9 bases, and 8 bases lay between the germline ends. Germline V gives CDR1 DFQATT, CDR2 SNEGSKA (reference sequence). The CDR3 is 11 amino acids. CDR3 in amino acids: CSARLGGEQFF. The CDR3 nucleotides read TGCAGTGCTAGACTCGGCGGTGAGCAGTTCTTC.